These 8 T cell receptor beta chains were sequenced from one sample in a study of shared clonotypes between healthy human individuals. Measured with immunoSEQ multiplex PCR; TCRdb has only the in-frame clones, and not every one. This table has about 480,000 clones, over 75% appearing once. Sequencing was performed on PBMCs. The receptor set was obtained from a middle-aged woman in good health. Some clones in this sample may be carry-over from other donors' samples.

This chain links TRBV14 with TRBJ2-4; TRBD1 agrees at 8 bases. The CDR3 extends over 15 amino acids. Germline V gene sequence: CDR1 SGHDN, CDR2 FVKESK. V gave up 0 bases and J gave up 8 bases; unmatched junction bases: 6. CDR3 amino acids: CASSQDNRGLDIQYF. CDR3 sequence (DNA): TGTGCCAGCAGCCAAGATAACAGGGGGTTGGACATTCAGTACTTC.

The sample holds a few counts of this clone. The chain carries TRBV7-2 and TRBJ2-2; 7 bases are a match to TRBD2. Unmatched junction bases numbered 8, after V lost 5 bases and J lost 5 bases. The CDR3 totals 15 residues. Germline V gene lookup returns CDR1 SGHTA and CDR2 FQGNSA. The CDR3 here is CASSLTPRETGELFF. In DNA, the CDR3 is TGTGCCAGCAGCCTGACACCGCGGGAGACCGGGGAGCTGTTTTTT.

This clone was seen only a few times. V and J are TRBV7-2 and TRBJ2-5; D may be TRBD1 (5 bases). The CDR3 consists of 13 residues. Germline V CDR1 and CDR2: SGHTA, FQGNSA. The ends were cut back, 3 bases at V and 5 bases at J, with 10 bases in the middle. This CDR3 reads CASSFGARETQYF. The CDR3 DNA reads as TGTGCCAGCAGCTTTGGGGCTAGGGAGACCCAGTACTTC.

The chain is built from TRBV6-6 and TRBJ1-1, with D possibly TRBD1 on 6 matching bases. Germline-derived CDR1 and CDR2 are MNHNY and SVGAGI (reference sequence). This CDR3 comprises 15 residues. Trimming cost V 0 bases and J 5 bases, with 13 bases left between them. CDR3 in DNA: TGTGCCAGCAGTTACTCAAGGGGGGTGGAAACTGAAGCTTTCTTT. As protein: CASSYSRGVETEAFF.

The chain combines TRBV5-4 with TRBJ2-5, with D perhaps TRBD1 (6 bases). The CDR3 covers 14 residues. Trimming removed 5 bases at V and 0 bases at J, with 11 bases between. Germline V gives CDR1 SGHNT, CDR2 YYREEE (reference sequence). For the CDR3, the DNA is TGTGCCAGCAGATACGACAGGTACCAAGAGACCCAGTACTTC. This gives the protein CASRYDRYQETQYF. The full variable domain, with the rest looked up from reference TRBV5-4 and TRBJ2-5, is ETGVTQSPTHLIKTRGQQVTLRCSSQSGHNTVSWYQQALGQGPQFIFQYYREEENGRGNFPPRFSGLQFPNYSSELNVNALELDDSALYLCASRYDRYQETQYFGPGTRLLVL.

This rearrangement joins TRBV19 to TRBJ1-1; D is unclear. The CDR3 is 12 amino acids. Trimming removed 7 bases from V and 0 bases from J, with 6 bases in between. Germline-derived CDR1 and CDR2 are LNHDA and SQIVND (reference sequence). CDR3 sequence (DNA): TGTGCCAGTATGGGTATGAACACTGAAGCTTTCTTT. Protein: CASMGMNTEAFF.

This clone was counted a single time. The same CDR3 also results from other DNA sequences found in this sample. V is TRBV7-2 and J is TRBJ2-7; weak D call: TRBD1 (7 bases). Per germline, CDR1 SGHTA and CDR2 FQGNSA. This CDR3 contains 14 residues. The V end was cut by 5 bases, the J end by 3 bases, with 14 bases between. The CDR3 coding sequence is TGTGCCAGCAGCACCCGACAGGGACTCTACGAGCAGTACTTC. Protein product: CASSTRQGLYEQYF. Looking up the rest from reference TRBV7-2 and TRBJ2-7 gives the full variable domain: GAGVSQSPSNKVTEKGKDVELRCDPISGHTALYWYRQSLGQGLEFLIYFQGNSAPDKSGLPSDRFSAERTGGSVSTLTIQRTQQEDSAVYLCASSTRQGLYEQYFGPGTRLTVT.

This rearrangement joins TRBV5-1 to TRBJ2-3, with 13 bases identical to TRBD2. The CDR3 totals 18 residues. Germline V CDR1 and CDR2: SGHRS, YFSETQ. J lost 2 bases, V lost 0 bases, and 6 bases had no gene match. CDR3 sequence reads: CASSLGLAGGITTDTQYF. CDR3 DNA: TGCGCCAGCAGCTTGGGACTAGCGGGAGGTATTACCACAGATACGCAGTATTTT.